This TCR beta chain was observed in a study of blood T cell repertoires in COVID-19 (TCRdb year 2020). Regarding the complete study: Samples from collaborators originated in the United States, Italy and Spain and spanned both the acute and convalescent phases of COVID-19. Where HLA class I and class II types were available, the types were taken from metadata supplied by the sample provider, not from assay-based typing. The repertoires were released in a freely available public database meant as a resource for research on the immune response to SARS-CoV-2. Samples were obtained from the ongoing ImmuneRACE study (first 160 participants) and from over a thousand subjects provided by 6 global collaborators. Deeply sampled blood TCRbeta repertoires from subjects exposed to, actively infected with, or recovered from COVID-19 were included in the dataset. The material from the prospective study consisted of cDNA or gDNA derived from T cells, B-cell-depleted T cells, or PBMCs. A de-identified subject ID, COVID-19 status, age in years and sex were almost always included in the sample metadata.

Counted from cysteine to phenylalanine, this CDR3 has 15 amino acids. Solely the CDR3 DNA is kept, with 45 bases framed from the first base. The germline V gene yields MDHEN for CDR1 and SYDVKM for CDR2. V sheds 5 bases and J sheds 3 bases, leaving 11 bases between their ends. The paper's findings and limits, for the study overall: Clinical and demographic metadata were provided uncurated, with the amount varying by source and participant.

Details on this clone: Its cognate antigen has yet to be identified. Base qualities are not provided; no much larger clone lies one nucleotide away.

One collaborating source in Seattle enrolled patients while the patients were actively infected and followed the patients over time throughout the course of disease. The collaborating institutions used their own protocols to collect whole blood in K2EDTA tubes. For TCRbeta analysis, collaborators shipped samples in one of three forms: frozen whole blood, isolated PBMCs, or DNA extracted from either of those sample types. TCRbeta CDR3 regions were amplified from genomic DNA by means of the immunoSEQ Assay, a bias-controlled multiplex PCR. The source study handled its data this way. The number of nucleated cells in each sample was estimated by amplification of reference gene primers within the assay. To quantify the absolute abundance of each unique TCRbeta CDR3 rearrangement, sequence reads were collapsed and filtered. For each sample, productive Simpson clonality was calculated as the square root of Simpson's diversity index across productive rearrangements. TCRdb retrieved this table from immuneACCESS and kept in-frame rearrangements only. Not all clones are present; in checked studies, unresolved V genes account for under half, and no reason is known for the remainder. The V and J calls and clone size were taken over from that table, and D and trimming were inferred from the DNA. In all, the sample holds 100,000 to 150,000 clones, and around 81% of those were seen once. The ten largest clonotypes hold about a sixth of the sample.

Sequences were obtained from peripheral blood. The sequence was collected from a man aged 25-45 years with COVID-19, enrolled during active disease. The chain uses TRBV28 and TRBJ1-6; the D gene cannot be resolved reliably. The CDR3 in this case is CASSTEEGYNSPLHF. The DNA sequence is TGTGCCAGCAGTACGGAGGAAGGCTATAATTCACCCCTCCACTTT.